The rows below give T cell receptor beta chains drawn from one sample of a study of shared clonotypes between healthy human individuals. Assay: immunoSEQ multiplex PCR; the TCRdb copy retains only in-frame clones and omits some. The profile covers over 2,000,000 clones, with roughly 95% appearing a single time and 1.5% to 2% taken by the ten largest. Material: naive CD8+ T cells from PBMCs. These TCRs come from a man aged 18 to 35 in good health. Some clones in this sample may be carry-over from other donors' samples. CDR3s include the opening cysteine and the closing phenylalanine or tryptophan. The order of the fields is V gene, D gene, J gene, clone size, CDR3 protein, CDR3 DNA. D genes are given only for firm matches. Clone size is stated in some rows and not others, as once, few, many or a class when expanded.

>TRBV7-8|.|TRBJ2-7|.
CASSLGKKNYEQYF
TGTGCCAGCAGCTTAGGAAAGAAGAACTACGAGCAGTACTTC
>TRBV29-1|.|TRBJ2-7|.
CSGSGGSSYEQYF
TGCAGCGGTAGCGGAGGAAGCTCCTACGAGCAGTACTTC
>TRBV19|.|TRBJ2-7|few
CASSVGLGAYEQYF
TGTGCCAGTAGTGTCGGTCTGGGCGCCTACGAGCAGTACTTC
>TRBV6-1|.|TRBJ2-1|.
CASSAHQYLSYNEQFF
TGTGCCAGCAGTGCTCACCAGTATCTTTCCTACAATGAGCAGTTCTTC
>TRBV9|TRBD1|TRBJ2-1|.
CASSPPGQGYNEQFF
TGTGCCAGCAGCCCTCCGGGACAGGGGTACAATGAGCAGTTCTTC
>TRBV7-6|.|TRBJ2-7|.
CASSLSAPGYEQYF
TGTGCCAGCAGCTTGTCGGCTCCGGGCTACGAGCAGTACTTC
>TRBV10-2|.|TRBJ2-7|once
CASSESGPIYEQYF
TGCGCCAGCAGTGAGTCTGGGCCTATCTACGAGCAGTACTTC
>TRBV9|TRBD1|TRBJ2-6|.
CASSAGQGGANVLTF
TGTGCCAGCAGCGCAGGACAGGGTGGGGCCAACGTCCTGACTTTC
>TRBV9|.|TRBJ2-1|.
CASSVGGLPADEQFF
TGTGCCAGCAGCGTTGGGGGGCTTCCTGCCGATGAGCAGTTCTTC
>TRBV2|.|TRBJ2-7|.
CASRSGTESYEQYF
TGTGCCAGCAGGAGCGGGACAGAATCCTACGAGCAGTACTTC
>TRBV27|.|TRBJ1-4|.
CASSLSRGGEKLFF
TGTGCCAGCAGTTTATCGCGGGGAGGGGAAAAACTGTTTTTT
>TRBV27|TRBD2|TRBJ2-7|.
CASSLLAGLPSYEQYF
TGTGCCAGCAGTCTCCTAGCGGGACTTCCCTCCTACGAGCAGTACTTC
>TRBV6-4|.|TRBJ2-1|.
CASSPGILSYNEQFF
TGTGCCAGCAGTCCAGGCATCCTCTCCTACAATGAGCAGTTCTTC
>TRBV4-2|.|TRBJ2-4|.
CASSQAGTKNIQYF
TGTGCCAGCAGCCAAGCCGGGACGAAAAACATTCAGTACTTC
>TRBV27|.|TRBJ1-5|.
CASSLGQRGQPQHF
TGTGCCAGCAGTTTAGGGCAGAGGGGGCAGCCCCAGCATTTT
>TRBV15|.|TRBJ2-1|.
CATSRVITETYNEQFF
TGTGCCACCAGCAGAGTGATAACTGAAACCTACAATGAGCAGTTCTTC
>TRBV2|TRBD1|TRBJ1-4|.
CASSEGTGAEKLFF
TGTGCCAGCAGTGAAGGCACAGGGGCCGAAAAACTGTTTTTT
>TRBV9|.|TRBJ2-2|once
CASSVRSGELFF
TGTGCCAGCAGCGTCAGGTCCGGGGAGCTGTTTTTT
>TRBV29-1|TRBD2|TRBJ2-3|.
CSAEGRVVAGTQYF
TGCAGCGCCGAAGGGAGGGTAGTAGCAGGTACGCAGTATTTT
>TRBV2|.|TRBJ2-1|.
CASNAPTRVGMYNEQFF
TGTGCCAGCAATGCACCGACCAGGGTAGGGATGTACAATGAGCAGTTCTTC
>TRBV14|TRBD1|TRBJ2-7|.
CASSQGDSTYEQYF
TGTGCCAGCAGCCAAGGGGACAGCACCTACGAGCAGTACTTC
>TRBV27|TRBD1|TRBJ2-7|.
CASSTMGTGRYEQYF
TGTGCCAGCAGTACTATGGGGACAGGGAGATACGAGCAGTACTTC
>TRBV7-9|.|TRBJ2-3|.
CASSSHATDPTDTQYF
TGTGCCAGCAGCTCACACGCAACGGACCCCACAGATACGCAGTATTTT
>TRBV9|.|TRBJ2-5|.
CASSPDAGVKTQYF
TGTGCCTCTTCCCCGGACGCAGGGGTCAAGACCCAGTACTTC
>TRBV29-1|.|TRBJ1-3|.
CSPQTVDSGNTIYF
TGCAGCCCCCAGACGGTAGACTCTGGAAACACCATATATTTT
>TRBV10-3|TRBD1|TRBJ2-4|.
CAISEWQGAKNIQYF
TGTGCCATCAGTGAGTGGCAGGGGGCGAAAAACATTCAGTACTTC
>TRBV27|.|TRBJ1-4|.
CASSPGRALGKLFF
TGTGCCAGCAGCCCCGGCAGGGCGCTTGGAAAACTGTTTTTT
>TRBV7-2|.|TRBJ1-1|.
CASSHIRGGRGTEAFF
TGTGCCAGCAGCCACATTCGCGGGGGAAGAGGCACTGAAGCTTTCTTT
>TRBV5-6|.|TRBJ2-7|.
CASSFGSRSYEQYF
TGTGCCAGCAGCTTTGGATCGCGGTCCTACGAGCAGTACTTC
>TRBV6-6|.|TRBJ1-5|.
CASSYSEGREEPQHF
TGTGCCAGCAGTTACTCTGAAGGCCGAGAAGAACCCCAGCATTTT
>TRBV28|.|TRBJ1-2|.
CASSLGLPHIWGYTF
TGTGCCAGCAGTTTAGGGCTGCCCCACATATGGGGCTACACCTTC
>TRBV6-6|.|TRBJ2-2|.
CASSSRWGTGELFF
TGTGCCAGCAGTTCCCGGTGGGGGACCGGGGAGCTGTTTTTT
>TRBV5-4|TRBD1|TRBJ2-3|.
CASSRDGQGSTDTQYF
TGTGCCAGCAGCCGAGACGGACAGGGCTCAACAGATACGCAGTATTTT
>TRBV7-2|.|TRBJ2-3|.
CASSFSGTGNTDTQYF
TGTGCCAGCAGCTTCTCCGGGACTGGAAACACAGATACGCAGTATTTT
>TRBV27|.|TRBJ2-2|.
CASTFTGTTGELFF
TGTGCCAGCACCTTCACCGGGACAACCGGGGAGCTGTTTTTT
>TRBV7-2|.|TRBJ2-7|.
CASSLFSSEQYF
TGTGCCAGCAGCTTATTTTCGTCCGAGCAGTACTTC
>TRBV15|TRBD1|TRBJ1-1|.
CATSRKPGQGAFF
TGTGCCACCAGCAGAAAACCGGGACAGGGAGCTTTCTTT
>TRBV6-5|TRBD1|TRBJ2-7|once
CASSYSRGQGTYEQYF
TGTGCCAGCAGTTACTCGAGGGGACAGGGTACCTACGAGCAGTACTTC
>TRBV5-1|.|TRBJ1-3|.
CASKLDSRAGNTIYF
TGCGCCAGCAAATTAGACAGTCGAGCTGGAAACACCATATATTTT
>TRBV29-1|TRBD1|TRBJ1-2|.
CSVVGTGPMEGYTF
TGCAGCGTTGTCGGGACAGGTCCTATGGAGGGCTACACCTTC
>TRBV12-5|.|TRBJ1-1|.
CASGLGRSTEAFF
TGTGCTAGTGGTTTGGGGAGGAGTACTGAAGCTTTCTTT
>TRBV6-1|.|TRBJ2-7|.
CASSVYGSITYEQYF
TGTGCCAGCAGTGTTTACGGGAGTATCACCTACGAGCAGTACTTC